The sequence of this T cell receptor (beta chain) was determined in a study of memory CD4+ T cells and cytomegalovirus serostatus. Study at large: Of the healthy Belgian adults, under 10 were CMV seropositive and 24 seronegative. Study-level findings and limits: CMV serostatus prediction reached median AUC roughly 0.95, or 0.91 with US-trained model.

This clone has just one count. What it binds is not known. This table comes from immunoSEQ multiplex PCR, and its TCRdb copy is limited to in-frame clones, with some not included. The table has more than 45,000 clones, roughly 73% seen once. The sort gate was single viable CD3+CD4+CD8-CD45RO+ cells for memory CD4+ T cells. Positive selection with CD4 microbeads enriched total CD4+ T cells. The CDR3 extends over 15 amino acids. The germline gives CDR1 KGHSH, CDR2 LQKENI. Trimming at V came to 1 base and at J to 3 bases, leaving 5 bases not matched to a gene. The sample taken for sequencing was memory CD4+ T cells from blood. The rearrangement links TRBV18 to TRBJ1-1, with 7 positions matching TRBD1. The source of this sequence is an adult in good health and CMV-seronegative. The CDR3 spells CASSPLYRGDTEAFF. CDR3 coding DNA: TGTGCCAGCTCACCACTTTACAGGGGAGACACTGAAGCTTTCTTT.